The clone carrying this T cell receptor beta chain appeared a few times. The ends lost 2 bases at V and 6 bases at J; junction bases unmatched: 6. Germline values: CDR1 SGHTA, CDR2 FQGNSA. The CDR3 totals 14 residues. The entry originates in a study of cytomegalovirus exposure and HLA in healthy donors. With 60 Vbeta and 13 Jbeta primers, the PCR was carried out. Generated by immunoSEQ multiplex PCR, the TCRdb table keeps only in-frame clones and is missing some. The sample includes about 190,000 clones, roughly 77% of them seen just once. This receptor was obtained from a woman between 50 and 59 years old in good health and CMV-seronegative. The sample taken for sequencing was PBMCs. The chain links TRBV7-2 to TRBJ1-1, with TRBD1 matching over 7 bases. CDR3 coding DNA: TGTGCCAGCAGCTTAAGACAGGGAAGTCCTGAAGCTTTCTTT. It codes for CASSLRQGSPEAFF.